The rows below give T cell receptor beta chains drawn from one sample of a study of T cells after yellow fever vaccination. TCRdb ran MiXCR on the 5' RACE reads and lists one entry per CDR3 protein. Of a few hundred thousand distinct CDR3 sequences listed, about a sixth were seen once; the top ten hold around 16%. This sample comprised PBMCs, obtained less than 6 days after the first yellow fever vaccination. Receptors were obtained from a man younger than 35 who received the YFV17D yellow fever vaccine. The CDR3 runs from the conserved cysteine through the conserved F or W. The order of the fields is J gene, V gene, D gene, clone size, CDR3 DNA, CDR3 protein. D genes are given only for firm matches. Only some rows state a clone size, as once, few, many or a class for expanded clones.

>TRBJ2-2|TRBV7-6|NA|few
TGTGCCAGCAGCCCGATGGGGGGCGCTAGCACCGGGGAGCTGTTTTTT
CASSPMGGASTGELFF
>TRBJ1-2|TRBV12-3/TRBV12-4|NA|few
TGTGCCAGCAGTTCTGACGTTGGGGGTGGCTACACCTTC
CASSSDVGGGYTF
>TRBJ1-1|TRBV4-1|NA|few
TGCGCCAGCAGCCAAGTAGATAACACTGAAGCTTTCTTT
CASSQVDNTEAFF
>TRBJ1-2|TRBV6-1|NA|few
TGTGCCAGCAGTGCGGTCAGCGAGTATGGCTACACCTTC
CASSAVSEYGYTF
>TRBJ2-2|TRBV5-1|NA|few
TGCGCCAGCAGCTTGTCTACAGGGAGGACCGGGGAGCTGTTTTTT
CASSLSTGRTGELFF
>TRBJ2-7|TRBV5-6|TRBD1|few
TGTGCCAGCAGCGGGACAGTTTACGAGCAGTACTTC
CASSGTVYEQYF
>TRBJ1-2|TRBV7-2|NA|NA
TGTGCCAGCAGCTTAGCGCTAGGGAGTGGCTACACCTTC
CASSLALGSGYTF
>TRBJ1-1|TRBV19|TRBD1|NA
TGTGCCAGTAGTATCTGGGGACAGGGGACTGAAGCTTTCTTT
CASSIWGQGTEAFF
>TRBJ2-6|TRBV12-3/TRBV12-4|NA|NA
TGTGCCAGCACCCGGGGGCACAGTACTACTTTCTCGGGCGACGTCCTGACTTTC
CASTRGHSTTFSGDVLTF
>TRBJ1-2|TRBV6-1|NA|NA
TGTGCCAGCAGTGAATTGGTGAACGGCTATGGCTACACCTTC
CASSELVNGYGYTF
>TRBJ1-2|TRBV20-1|NA|NA
TGCAGTGCTAATAATAGGGGGGCCGCATATGGCTACACCTTC
CSANNRGAAYGYTF
>TRBJ2-3|TRBV2|NA|few
TGTGCCAGCAGTGATGAGTCATCCACAGATACGCAGTATTTT
CASSDESSTDTQYF